The clone carrying this T cell receptor (beta chain) was counted once. The antigen is not known. The data are from a study of cytomegalovirus exposure and HLA in healthy donors. Study-wide results and limits: Later analysis suggested links between common viral pathogens and several top significant clusters.

The V gene lost 4 bases and the J gene lost 7 bases, with 11 bases spanning the gap. Germline V CDR1 and CDR2: MNHNS, SASEGT. This CDR3 comprises 13 residues. PCR used 60 Vbeta primers and 13 Jbeta primers. Assay: immunoSEQ multiplex PCR; the TCRdb copy retains only in-frame clones and omits some. Of 120,000 or so clones listed, around 80% are singletons. Sequenced input: PBMCs. The origin of this receptor is a human donor in good health. The gene calls are TRBV6-1 and TRBJ2-1, with D possibly being TRBD1 (5 bases). CDR3 in amino acids: CASSVWSGNEQFF. The CDR3 nucleotides are TGTGCCAGCAGTGTCTGGTCAGGGAATGAGCAGTTCTTC.